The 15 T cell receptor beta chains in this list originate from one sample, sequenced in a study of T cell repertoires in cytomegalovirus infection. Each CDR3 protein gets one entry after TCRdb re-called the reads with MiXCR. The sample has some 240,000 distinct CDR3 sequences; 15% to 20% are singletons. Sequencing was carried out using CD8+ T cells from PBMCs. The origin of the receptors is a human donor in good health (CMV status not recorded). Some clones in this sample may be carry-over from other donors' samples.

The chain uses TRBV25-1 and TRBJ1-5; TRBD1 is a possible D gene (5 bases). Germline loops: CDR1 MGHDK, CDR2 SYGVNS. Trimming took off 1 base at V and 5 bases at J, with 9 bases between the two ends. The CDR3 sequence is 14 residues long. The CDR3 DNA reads TGTGCCAGCAGTGAATTCGGAGGGGATCAGCCCCAGCATTTT. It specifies CASSEFGGDQPQHF. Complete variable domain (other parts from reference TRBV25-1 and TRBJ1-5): EADIYQTPRYLVIGTGKKITLECSQTMGHDKMYWYQQDPGMELHLIHYSYGVNSTEKGDLSSESTVSRIRTEHFPLTLESARPSHTSQYLCASSEFGGDQPQHFGDGTRLSIL.

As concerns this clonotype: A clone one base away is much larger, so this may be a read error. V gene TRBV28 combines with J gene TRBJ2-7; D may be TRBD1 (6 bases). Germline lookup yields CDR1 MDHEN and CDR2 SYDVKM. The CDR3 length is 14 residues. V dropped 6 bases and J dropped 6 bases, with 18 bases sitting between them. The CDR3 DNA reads TGTGCCAGCAGCAAAGGGGGACGTACCAGCGAGCAGTACTTC. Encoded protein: CASSKGGRTSEQYF.

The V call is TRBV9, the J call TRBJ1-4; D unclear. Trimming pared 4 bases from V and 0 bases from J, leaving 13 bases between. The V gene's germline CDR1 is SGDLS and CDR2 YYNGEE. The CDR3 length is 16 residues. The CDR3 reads CASSPRGGSTNEKLFF. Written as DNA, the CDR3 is TGTGCCAGCAGCCCACGAGGTGGATCAACTAATGAAAAACTGTTTTTT.

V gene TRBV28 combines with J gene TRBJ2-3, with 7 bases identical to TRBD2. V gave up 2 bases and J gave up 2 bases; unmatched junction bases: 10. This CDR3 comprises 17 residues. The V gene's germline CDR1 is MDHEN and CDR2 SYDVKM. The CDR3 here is CASSLPELAETTDTQYF. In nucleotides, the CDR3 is TGTGCCAGCAGTTTACCGGAGCTAGCGGAGACCACAGATACGCAGTATTTT.

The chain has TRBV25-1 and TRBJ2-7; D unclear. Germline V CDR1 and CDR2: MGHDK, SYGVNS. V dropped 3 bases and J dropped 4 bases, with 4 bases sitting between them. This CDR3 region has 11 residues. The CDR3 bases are TGTGCCAGCAGTGAGAAATACGAGCAGTACTTC. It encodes CASSEKYEQYF.

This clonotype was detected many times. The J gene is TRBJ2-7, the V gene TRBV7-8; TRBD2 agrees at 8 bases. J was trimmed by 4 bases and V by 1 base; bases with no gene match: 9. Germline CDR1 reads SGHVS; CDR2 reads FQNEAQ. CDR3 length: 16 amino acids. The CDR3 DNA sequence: TGTGCCAGCAGCTTAGAACTCGGGGGGGCCAGGTACGAGCAGTACTTC. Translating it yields CASSLELGGARYEQYF.

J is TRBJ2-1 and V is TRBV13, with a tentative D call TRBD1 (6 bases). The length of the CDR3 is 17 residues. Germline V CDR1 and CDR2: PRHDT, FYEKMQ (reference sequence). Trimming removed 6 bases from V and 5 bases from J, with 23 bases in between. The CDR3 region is CASRDRTRGGLDNEQFF. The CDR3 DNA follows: TGTGCCAGCAGGGACCGAACCCGTGGGGGCCTGGACAATGAGCAGTTCTTC.

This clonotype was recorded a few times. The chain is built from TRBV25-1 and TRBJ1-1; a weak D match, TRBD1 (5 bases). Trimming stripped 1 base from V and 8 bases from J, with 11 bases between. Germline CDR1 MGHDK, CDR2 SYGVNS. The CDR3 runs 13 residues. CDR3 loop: CASSESGLGEAFF. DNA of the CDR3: TGTGCCAGCAGTGAATCAGGGTTGGGGGAAGCTTTCTTT.

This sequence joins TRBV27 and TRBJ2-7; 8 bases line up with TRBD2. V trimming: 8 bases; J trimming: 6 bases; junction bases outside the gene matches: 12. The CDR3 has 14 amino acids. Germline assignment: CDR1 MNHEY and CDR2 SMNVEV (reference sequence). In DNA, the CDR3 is TGTGCCAGCGCACCGGGGGGGGCGCTGGGCGAGCAGTACTTC. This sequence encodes CASAPGGALGEQYF.

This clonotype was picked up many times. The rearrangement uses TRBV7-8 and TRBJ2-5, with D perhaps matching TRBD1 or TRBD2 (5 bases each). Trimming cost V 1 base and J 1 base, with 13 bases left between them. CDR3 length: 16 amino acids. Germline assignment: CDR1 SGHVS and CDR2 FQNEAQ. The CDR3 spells CASSLGSQGRQETQYF. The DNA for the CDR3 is TGTGCCAGCAGCTTAGGCTCCCAGGGACGCCAAGAGACCCAGTACTTC.

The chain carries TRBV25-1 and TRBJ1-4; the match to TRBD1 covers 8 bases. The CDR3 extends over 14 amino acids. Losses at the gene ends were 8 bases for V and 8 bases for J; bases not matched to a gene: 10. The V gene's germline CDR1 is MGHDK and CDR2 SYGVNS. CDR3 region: CASGLDRGGEKLFF. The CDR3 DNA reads TGTGCCAGCGGCCTCGACAGGGGAGGGGAAAAACTGTTTTTT.

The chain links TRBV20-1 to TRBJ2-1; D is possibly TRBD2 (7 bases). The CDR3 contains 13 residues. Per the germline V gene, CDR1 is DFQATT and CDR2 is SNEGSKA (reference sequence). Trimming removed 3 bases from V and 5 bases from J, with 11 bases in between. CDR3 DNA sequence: TGCAGTGCTAGCGGGGGGCTAAACAATGAGCAGTTCTTC. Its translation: CSASGGLNNEQFF.

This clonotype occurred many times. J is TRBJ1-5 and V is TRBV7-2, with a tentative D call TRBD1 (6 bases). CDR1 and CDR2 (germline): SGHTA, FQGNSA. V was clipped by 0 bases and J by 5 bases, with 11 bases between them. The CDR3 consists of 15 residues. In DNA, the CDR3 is TGTGCCAGCAGCTTAGCGGGGGGGCGAGATCAGCCCCAGCATTTT. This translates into CASSLAGGRDQPQHF.

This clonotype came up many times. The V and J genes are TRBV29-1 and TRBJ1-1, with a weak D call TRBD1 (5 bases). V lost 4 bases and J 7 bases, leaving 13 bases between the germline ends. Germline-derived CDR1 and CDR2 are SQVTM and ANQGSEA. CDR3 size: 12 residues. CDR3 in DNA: TGCAGCGTTGCCGGGCAGGGCCATGAAGCTTTCTTT. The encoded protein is CSVAGQGHEAFF.

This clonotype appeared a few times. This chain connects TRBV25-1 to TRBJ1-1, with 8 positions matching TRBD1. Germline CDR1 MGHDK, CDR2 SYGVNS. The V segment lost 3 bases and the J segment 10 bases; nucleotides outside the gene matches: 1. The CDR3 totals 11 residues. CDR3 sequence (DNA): TGTGCCAGCAGTGATGGGACAGGAGCTTTCTTT. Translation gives CASSDGTGAFF.